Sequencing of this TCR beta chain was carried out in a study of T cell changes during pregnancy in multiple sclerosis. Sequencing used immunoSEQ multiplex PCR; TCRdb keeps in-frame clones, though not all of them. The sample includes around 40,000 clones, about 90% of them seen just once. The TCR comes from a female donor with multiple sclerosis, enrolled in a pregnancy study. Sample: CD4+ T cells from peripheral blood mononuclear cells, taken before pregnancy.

CDR3 bases: TGTGCCAGCTTGGGACAGCAGAATAATTCACCCCTCCACTTT. Amino acid sequence: CASLGQQNNSPLHF. The chain uses TRBV6-5 and TRBJ1-6; 7 bases line up with TRBD1. Germline assignment: CDR1 MNHEY and CDR2 SVGAGI. V trimming: 8 bases; J trimming: 5 bases; junction bases outside the gene matches: 6. The CDR3 extends over 14 amino acids.